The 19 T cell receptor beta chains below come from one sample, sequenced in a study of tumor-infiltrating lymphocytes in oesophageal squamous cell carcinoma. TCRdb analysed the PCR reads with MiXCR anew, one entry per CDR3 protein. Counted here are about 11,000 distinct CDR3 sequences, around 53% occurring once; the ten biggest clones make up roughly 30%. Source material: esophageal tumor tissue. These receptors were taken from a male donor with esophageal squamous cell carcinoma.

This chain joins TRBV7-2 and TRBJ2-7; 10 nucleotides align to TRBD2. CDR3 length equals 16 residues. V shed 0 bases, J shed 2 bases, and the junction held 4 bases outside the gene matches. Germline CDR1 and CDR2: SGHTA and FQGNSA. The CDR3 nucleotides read TGTGCCAGCAGCTTAGCCCGGACTAGCGGACCCTACGAGCAGTACTTC. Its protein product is CASSLARTSGPYEQYF.

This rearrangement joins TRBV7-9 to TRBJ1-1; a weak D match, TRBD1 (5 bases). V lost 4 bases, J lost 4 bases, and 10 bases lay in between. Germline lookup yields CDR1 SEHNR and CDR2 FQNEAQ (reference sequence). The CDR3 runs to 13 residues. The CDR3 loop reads CASSSGGITEAFF. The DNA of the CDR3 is TGTGCCAGCAGCTCGGGGGGGATCACTGAAGCTTTCTTT.

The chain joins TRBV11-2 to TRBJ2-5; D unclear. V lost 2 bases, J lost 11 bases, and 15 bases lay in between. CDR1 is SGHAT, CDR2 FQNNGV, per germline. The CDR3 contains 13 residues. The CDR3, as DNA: TGTGCCAGCAGCTTATTGGGCCCCCATGGGCAGTACTTC. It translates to CASSLLGPHGQYF.

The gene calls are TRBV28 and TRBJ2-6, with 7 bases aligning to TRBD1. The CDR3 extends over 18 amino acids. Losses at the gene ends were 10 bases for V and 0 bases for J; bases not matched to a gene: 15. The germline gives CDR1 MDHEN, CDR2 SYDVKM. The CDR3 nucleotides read TGTGCCACCCTTCCCGGGACAGTCAACCCCTCTGGGGCCAACGTCCTGACTTTC. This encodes CATLPGTVNPSGANVLTF.

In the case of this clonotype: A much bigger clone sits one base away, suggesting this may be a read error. CDR3 sequence reads: CASSDRGYTPSYEQFF. In DNA, the CDR3 is TGTGCCAGCAGTGACAGGGGCTATACCCCCTCCTACGAGCAGTTCTTC. This rearrangement joins TRBV2 to TRBJ2-1, with D possibly being TRBD1 (6 bases). The V end lost 3 bases, the J end lost 10 bases, and 22 bases lay between the germline ends. Germline V gene lookup returns CDR1 SNHLY and CDR2 FYNNEI. The CDR3 is 16 amino acids.

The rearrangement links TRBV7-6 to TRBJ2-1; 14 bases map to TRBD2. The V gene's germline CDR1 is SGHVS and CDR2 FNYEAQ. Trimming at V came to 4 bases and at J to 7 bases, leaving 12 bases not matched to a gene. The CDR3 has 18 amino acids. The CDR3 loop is CASSSSGLGTSGRNEQFF. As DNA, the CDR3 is TGTGCCAGCAGCTCTAGCGGCCTCGGGACTAGCGGGAGAAATGAGCAGTTCTTC.

As DNA, the CDR3 is TGTGCCAGCAGCAGAACCGGGACAGGGGATTATGGGACCCAGTACTTC. This sequence encodes CASSRTGTGDYGTQYF. The chain has TRBV11-1 and TRBJ2-5; 10 bases are shared with TRBD1. The CDR3 totals 16 residues. Germline loops: CDR1 SGHAT, CDR2 FQDESV (reference sequence). V shed 5 bases and J 7 bases; nucleotides not matched to a gene: 13.

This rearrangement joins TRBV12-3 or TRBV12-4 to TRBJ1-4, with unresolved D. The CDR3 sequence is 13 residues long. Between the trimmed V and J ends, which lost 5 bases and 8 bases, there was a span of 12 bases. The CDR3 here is CASSPNTGEKLFF. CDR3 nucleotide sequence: TGTGCCAGCAGTCCTAATACCGGGGAAAAACTGTTTTTT.

Here the CDR3 reads CASSSFRGSNEQFF. The CDR3 nucleotides are TGTGCCAGCAGCTCTTTTCGGGGGAGTAATGAGCAGTTCTTC. J is TRBJ2-5 and V is TRBV7-4; D may be TRBD2 (6 bases). The DNA end favors TRBJ2-1, so the J call may be wrong. The CDR3 consists of 14 residues. Per the germline V gene, CDR1 is SGHVT and CDR2 is SQSDAQ.

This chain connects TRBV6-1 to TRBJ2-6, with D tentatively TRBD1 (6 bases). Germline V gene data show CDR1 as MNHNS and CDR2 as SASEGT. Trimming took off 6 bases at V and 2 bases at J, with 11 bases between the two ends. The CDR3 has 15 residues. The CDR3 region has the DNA TGTGCCAGCAGCGTAGGGACACCTGGGGCCAACGTCCTGACTTTC. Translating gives CASSVGTPGANVLTF.

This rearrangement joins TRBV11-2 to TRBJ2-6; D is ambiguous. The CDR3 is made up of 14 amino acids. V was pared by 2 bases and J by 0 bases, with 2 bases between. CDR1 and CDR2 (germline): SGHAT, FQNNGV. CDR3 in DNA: TGTGCCAGCAGCTTATCCTCTGGGGCCAACGTCCTGACTTTC. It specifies CASSLSSGANVLTF. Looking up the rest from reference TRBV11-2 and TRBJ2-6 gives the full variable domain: EAGVAQSPRYKIIEKRQSVAFWCNPISGHATLYWYQQILGQGPKLLIQFQNNGVVDDSQLPKDRFSAERLKGVDSTLKIQPAKLEDSAVYLCASSLSSGANVLTFGAGSRLTVL.

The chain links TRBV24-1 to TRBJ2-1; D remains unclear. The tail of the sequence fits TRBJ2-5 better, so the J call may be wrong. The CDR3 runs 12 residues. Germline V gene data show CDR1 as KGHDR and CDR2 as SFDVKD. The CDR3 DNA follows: TGTGCCACCAGTGCCGTGGGAGAGACCCAGTACTTC. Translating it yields CATSAVGETQYF.

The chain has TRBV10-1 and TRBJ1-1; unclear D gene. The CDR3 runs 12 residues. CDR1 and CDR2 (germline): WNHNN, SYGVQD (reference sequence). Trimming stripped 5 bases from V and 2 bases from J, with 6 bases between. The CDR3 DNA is TGCGCCAGCAGTCGGGAAAACACTGAAGCTTTCTTT. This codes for CASSRENTEAFF.

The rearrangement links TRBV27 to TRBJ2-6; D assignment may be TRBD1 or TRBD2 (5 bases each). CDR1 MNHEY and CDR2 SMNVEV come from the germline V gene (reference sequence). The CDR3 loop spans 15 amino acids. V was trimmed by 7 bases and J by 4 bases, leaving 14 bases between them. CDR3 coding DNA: TGTGCCAGCACCATGTCCGGGGCCGGGGCCAACGTCCTGACTTTC. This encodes CASTMSGAGANVLTF.

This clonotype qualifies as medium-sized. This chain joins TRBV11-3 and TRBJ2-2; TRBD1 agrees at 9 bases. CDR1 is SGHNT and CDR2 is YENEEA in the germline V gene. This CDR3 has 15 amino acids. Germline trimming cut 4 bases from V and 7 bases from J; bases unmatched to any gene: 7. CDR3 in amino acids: CASSSNRGQGGELFF. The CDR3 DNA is TGTGCCAGCAGCTCGAACAGGGGGCAAGGCGGGGAGCTGTTTTTT.

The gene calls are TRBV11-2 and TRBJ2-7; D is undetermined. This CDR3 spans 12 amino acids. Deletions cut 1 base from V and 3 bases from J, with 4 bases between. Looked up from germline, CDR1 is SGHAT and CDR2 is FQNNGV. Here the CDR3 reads CASSLGVYEQYF. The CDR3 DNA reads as TGTGCCAGCAGCTTAGGTGTCTACGAGCAGTACTTC.

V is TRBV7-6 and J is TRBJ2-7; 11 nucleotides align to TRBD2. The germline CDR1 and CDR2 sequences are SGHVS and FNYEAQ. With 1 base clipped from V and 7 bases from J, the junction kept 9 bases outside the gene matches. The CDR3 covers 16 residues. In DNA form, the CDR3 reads TGTGCCAGCAGCTTAGTCGGACTAGCGGGCGGCAATGAGCAGTACTTC. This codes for CASSLVGLAGGNEQYF.

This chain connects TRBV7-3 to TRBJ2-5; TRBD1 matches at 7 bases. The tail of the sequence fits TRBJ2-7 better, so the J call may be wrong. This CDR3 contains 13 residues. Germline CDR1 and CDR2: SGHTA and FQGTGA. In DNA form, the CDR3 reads TGTGCCAGCAGCTTAAGGGACAGCTACGAGCAGTACTTC. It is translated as CASSLRDSYEQYF.

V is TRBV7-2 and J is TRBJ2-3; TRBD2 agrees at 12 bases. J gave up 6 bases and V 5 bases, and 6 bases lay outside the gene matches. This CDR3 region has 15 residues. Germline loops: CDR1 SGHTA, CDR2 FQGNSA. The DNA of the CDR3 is TGTGCCAGCAGCCCGAATACTAGCGGGAGGGATACGCAGTATTTT. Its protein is CASSPNTSGRDTQYF.